These T cell receptor beta chains were read from a single sample in a study of T cell responses to AZD1222 COVID-19 vaccine. The method was immunoSEQ multiplex PCR; TCRdb's version includes in-frame clones alone and lacks a portion of them. The sample has about 130,000 clones; 89% are singletons. The sample consisted of peripheral blood, taken on day 0 of AZD1222 vaccination. Receptor source: an adult in good health. Both conserved end residues are part of each CDR3. D genes are given only for firm matches. The size field is filled for only some rows; it gives once, few, many or a size class.

V: TRBV7-2; D: -; size: -; J: TRBJ2-1; CDR3: CASSLTVRDNEQFF; DNA: TGTGCCAGCAGCCTGACGGTGAGAGACAATGAGCAGTTCTTC
V: TRBV18; D: TRBD1; size: -; J: TRBJ1-1; CDR3: CASSPDRAGEAFF; DNA: TGTGCCAGCTCACCAGACAGGGCGGGGGAAGCTTTCTTT
V: TRBV7-9; D: TRBD2; size: -; J: TRBJ2-5; CDR3: CASSLGVAGGPETQYF; DNA: TGTGCCAGCAGCTTAGGAGTAGCGGGGGGGCCTGAGACCCAGTACTTC
V: TRBV3-1/TRBV3-2; D: -; size: -; J: TRBJ2-3; CDR3: CASSAVRGSGRDAQYF; DNA: TGTGCCAGCAGCGCAGTCCGGGGTAGTGGGCGAGATGCACAGTATTTT
V: TRBV11-3; D: TRBD2; size: -; J: TRBJ2-7; CDR3: CASSQRGDTYEQYF; DNA: TGTGCCAGCAGCCAGCGGGGGGACACCTACGAGCAGTACTTC
V: TRBV6-2/TRBV6-3; D: -; size: -; J: TRBJ2-7; CDR3: CASSSPYEQYF; DNA: TGTGCCAGCAGCTCCCCATACGAGCAGTACTTC
V: TRBV2; D: -; size: -; J: TRBJ1-3; CDR3: CASSPNQGATGNTIYF; DNA: TGTGCCAGCAGTCCAAATCAGGGAGCCACTGGAAACACCATATATTTT
V: TRBV4-1; D: -; size: -; J: TRBJ1-4; CDR3: CASSPLGGNEKLFF; DNA: TGCGCCAGCAGCCCCCTGGGGGGCAACGAAAAACTGTTTTTT
V: TRBV27; D: -; size: few; J: TRBJ1-1; CDR3: CASSLSGVGEAFF; DNA: TGTGCCAGCAGTTTATCGGGGGTAGGTGAAGCTTTCTTT
V: TRBV6-5; D: -; size: -; J: TRBJ1-2; CDR3: CASRELPYGYTF; DNA: TGTGCCAGCAGGGAGCTTCCCTATGGCTACACCTTC
V: TRBV30; D: -; size: -; J: TRBJ1-2; CDR3: CAWMVGGLGYTF; DNA: TGTGCCTGGATGGTCGGGGGGTTAGGCTACACCTTC
V: TRBV7-6; D: TRBD1; size: -; J: TRBJ1-2; CDR3: CASSQMTGGVDGYTF; DNA: TGTGCCAGCAGCCAGATGACAGGGGGCGTCGATGGCTACACCTTC
V: TRBV7-8; D: TRBD1; size: -; J: TRBJ1-5; CDR3: CASSWGQSNQPQHF; DNA: TGTGCCAGCAGCTGGGGACAGAGCAATCAGCCCCAGCATTTT
V: TRBV5-6; D: TRBD1; size: -; J: TRBJ1-2; CDR3: CASVAGQGQGSYTF; DNA: TGTGCCAGCGTCGCGGGGCAGGGACAGGGGAGCTACACCTTC
V: TRBV27; D: -; size: -; J: TRBJ1-1; CDR3: CASSPDSPTEAFF; DNA: TGTGCCAGCAGCCCCGACAGCCCCACTGAAGCTTTCTTT
V: TRBV18; D: -; size: once; J: TRBJ1-1; CDR3: CASSQGFLVAEAFF; DNA: TGTGCCAGCTCACAGGGGTTTCTGGTTGCTGAAGCTTTCTTT
V: TRBV6-4; D: TRBD2; size: -; J: TRBJ2-3; CDR3: CASSSGGGLYSTDTQYF; DNA: TGTGCCAGCAGTTCGGGGGGAGGTCTATACAGCACAGATACGCAGTATTTT
V: TRBV27; D: -; size: -; J: TRBJ1-2; CDR3: CASSSGGYNEIGYTF; DNA: TGTGCCAGCAGTTCTGGAGGGTATAATGAAATTGGCTACACCTTC